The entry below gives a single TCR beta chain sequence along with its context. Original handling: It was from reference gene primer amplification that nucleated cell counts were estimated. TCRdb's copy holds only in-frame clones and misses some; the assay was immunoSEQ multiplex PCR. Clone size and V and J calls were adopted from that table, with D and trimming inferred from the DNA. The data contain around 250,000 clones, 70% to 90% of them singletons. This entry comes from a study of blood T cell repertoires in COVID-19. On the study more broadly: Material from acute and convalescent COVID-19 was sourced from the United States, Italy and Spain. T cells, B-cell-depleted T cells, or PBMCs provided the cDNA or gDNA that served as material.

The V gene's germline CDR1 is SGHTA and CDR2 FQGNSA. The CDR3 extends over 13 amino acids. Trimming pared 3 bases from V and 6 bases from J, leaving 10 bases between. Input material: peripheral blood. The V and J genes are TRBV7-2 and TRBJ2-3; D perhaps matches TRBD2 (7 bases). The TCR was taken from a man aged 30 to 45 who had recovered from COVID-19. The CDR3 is CASSFAGADTQYF. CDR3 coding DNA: TGTGCCAGCAGCTTTGCGGGGGCGGATACGCAGTATTTT.